This record concerns one T cell receptor beta chain sequence. The data are from a study of blood T cell repertoires in COVID-19. Study-wide context: Samples taken during acute and convalescent COVID-19 were collected in the United States, Italy and Spain. From T cells, B-cell-depleted T cells, or PBMCs came the material, which was cDNA or gDNA.

Per the original data handling: Nucleated cell counts were estimated from reference gene primer amplification. The protocol was immunoSEQ multiplex PCR, while the TCRdb copy is restricted to in-frame clones and leaves out a portion. The DNA gave D and trimming, while V, J and clone size come from that table. The sample holds some 78,000 clones, 70% to 90% seen once. V shed 2 bases, J shed 8 bases, and the junction held 3 bases outside the gene matches. CDR1 SNHLY and CDR2 FYNNEI come from the germline V gene. The CDR3 totals 13 residues. The specimen sequenced was peripheral blood. This receptor was identified in a man aged 50 to 60 with active or convalescent COVID-19. The V call is TRBV2, the J call TRBJ1-2, with 9 bases identical to TRBD1. The CDR3, as DNA: TGTGCCAGCAGTGAAAGGACAGGGGAAGGCTACACCTTC. Translation: CASSERTGEGYTF. The full variable domain, completed using reference TRBV2 and TRBJ1-2, is EPEVTQTPSHQVTQMGQEVILRCVPISNHLYFYWYRQILGQKVEFLVSFYNNEISEKSEIFDDQFSVERPDGSNFTLKIRSTKLEDSAMYFCASSERTGEGYTFGSGTRLTVV.